This T cell receptor (beta chain) was profiled in a study of T cells in Graves' hyperthyroidism and ophthalmopathy. TCR beta CDR3 regions were amplified from RNA transcripts. The HTBI primer set served for first-round RT-PCR of the TCR CDR3. One entry per CDR3 protein results from TCRdb running MiXCR on the multiplex PCR reads. The sample lists under 800,000 distinct CDR3 sequences, 11% to 15% occurring once. The ends were cut back, 10 bases at V and 10 bases at J, with 14 bases in the middle. The CDR3 has 12 residues. The chain is built from TRBV12-3 or TRBV12-4 and TRBJ1-6, with a tentative D call TRBD1 (6 bases). The material sequenced was blood. The sequence was collected from a young woman with Graves' hyperthyroidism. The CDR3 loop is CATRGGASPLHF. The CDR3 nucleotides read TGTGCCACCCGAGGGGGTGCCTCACCCCTCCACTTT.